A selection of T cell receptor beta chains follows, all from one sample in a study of blood T cell repertoires in COVID-19. Libraries were prepared by immunoSEQ multiplex PCR; TCRdb keeps only in-frame clonotypes and omits some of them. This table has about 90,000 clones, approximately 89% appearing once. The sequenced sample was peripheral blood. All receptors come from a human donor with active COVID-19. The donor label of this sample is uncertain. CDR3s include the opening cysteine and the closing phenylalanine or tryptophan. The D gene is left open where the match is weak. Rows may omit the clone size; those that give it use once, few, many or a size class.

D gene	J gene	V gene	clone size	CDR3 protein	CDR3 DNA
TRBD1	TRBJ1-1	TRBV3-1/TRBV3-2	NA	CASSQYAPGTGGNTEAFF	TGTGCCAGCAGCCAATACGCCCCCGGGACAGGTGGGAACACTGAAGCTTTCTTT
TRBD1	TRBJ1-5	TRBV6-6	NA	CASGQGESQPQHF	TGTGCCAGCGGGCAGGGGGAAAGTCAGCCCCAGCATTTT
NA	TRBJ1-5	TRBV2	NA	CASNGGRGVVGSQPQHF	TGTGCCAGCAATGGGGGCCGAGGGGTCGTCGGTTCTCAGCCCCAGCATTTT
NA	TRBJ1-5	TRBV19	NA	CASSISQSNQPQHF	TGTGCCAGTAGTATAAGTCAGAGCAATCAGCCCCAGCATTTT
TRBD2	TRBJ2-7	TRBV7-8	NA	CASSLQGPSGDTYEQYF	TGTGCCAGCAGCCTCCAGGGTCCTAGCGGTGACACCTACGAGCAGTACTTC
TRBD2	TRBJ2-1	TRBV5-4	NA	CASSLELRGTSYNEQFF	TGTGCCAGCAGCTTGGAGTTGCGGGGGACCTCCTACAATGAGCAGTTCTTC
NA	TRBJ2-6	TRBV5-1	NA	CASSLTGRAPLGANVLTF	TGCGCCAGCAGCTTAACAGGGAGGGCACCTCTTGGGGCCAACGTCCTGACTTTC
NA	TRBJ2-5	TRBV6-2/TRBV6-3	few	CASSRRTGGETQYF	TGTGCCAGCAGTCGACGGACGGGCGGGGAGACCCAGTACTTC
TRBD1	TRBJ1-4	TRBV6-6	NA	CASSYKARGFDEKLFF	TGTGCCAGCAGTTACAAAGCCAGGGGGTTTGATGAAAAACTGTTTTTT
NA	TRBJ2-3	TRBV9	NA	CASRAIGQGTDTQYF	TGTGCCAGCAGAGCTATCGGCCAGGGCACAGATACGCAGTATTTT
TRBD1	TRBJ2-7	TRBV11-2	NA	CASSPRTGQGYEQYF	TGTGCCAGCAGCCCCAGGACGGGACAGGGCTACGAGCAGTACTTC
NA	TRBJ2-2	TRBV11-1	NA	CASSSHSGNTGELFF	TGTGCCAGCAGCTCTCATAGCGGTAACACCGGGGAGCTGTTTTTT
NA	TRBJ2-7	TRBV15	NA	CATSRDQAVGYEQYF	TGTGCCACCAGCAGAGATCAGGCCGTGGGCTACGAGCAGTACTTC
NA	TRBJ2-1	TRBV3-1/TRBV3-2	NA	CASSLPFGDIDEQFF	TGTGCCAGCAGCCTGCCGTTTGGGGACATCGATGAGCAGTTCTTC
TRBD1	TRBJ1-1	TRBV9	NA	CASSVDQGASAEAFF	TGTGCCAGCAGCGTAGATCAGGGGGCAAGCGCTGAAGCTTTCTTT
NA	TRBJ1-4	TRBV3-1/TRBV3-2	NA	CASSQDRGSVLFF	TGTGCCAGCAGCCAAGATAGGGGCAGTGTGCTGTTTTTT
TRBD1	TRBJ2-3	TRBV6-5	NA	CASHRDSSTDTQYF	TGTGCCAGCCACCGGGACAGTAGCACAGATACGCAGTATTTT
TRBD1	TRBJ1-3	TRBV6-5	NA	CASSYGSPGGVNTIYF	TGTGCCAGCAGTTACGGGAGTCCAGGGGGTGTAAACACCATATATTTT
NA	TRBJ2-2	TRBV10-3	NA	CAIRDSSSSAGELFF	TGTGCCATCAGGGACAGCTCATCCTCAGCCGGGGAGCTGTTTTTT
NA	TRBJ2-7	TRBV6-1	NA	CASSHGGRDEQYF	TGTGCCAGCAGCCACGGGGGACGAGACGAGCAGTACTTC
NA	TRBJ2-7	TRBV6-6	once	CASYQGGEQYF	TGTGCCAGCTACCAGGGAGGCGAGCAGTACTTC
NA	TRBJ2-1	TRBV27	once	CASSFTRGTEQFF	TGTGCCAGCAGTTTCACGAGGGGGACTGAGCAGTTCTTC
TRBD2	TRBJ2-5	TRBV12-3/TRBV12-4	NA	CASSLTSGGALHF	TGTGCCAGCAGTTTAACTAGCGGGGGGGCCCTCCACTTC
TRBD1	TRBJ1-4	TRBV7-9	NA	CASSWSGGEKLFF	TGTGCCAGCAGCTGGTCAGGGGGGGAAAAACTGTTTTTT
NA	TRBJ2-7	TRBV4-3	few	CASSQEVRGKEQYF	TGCGCCAGCAGCCAAGAGGTTCGGGGAAAAGAGCAGTACTTC
NA	TRBJ2-5	TRBV13	NA	CASSQASGGRETQYF	TGTGCCAGCAGCCAGGCCTCGGGGGGCAGGGAGACCCAGTACTTC
NA	TRBJ1-1	TRBV13	NA	CASSLKPMNTEAFF	TGTGCCAGCAGCTTAAAACCTATGAACACTGAAGCTTTCTTT
NA	TRBJ1-1	TRBV10-3	NA	CAIKQGNTEAFF	TGTGCCATCAAACAGGGGAACACTGAAGCTTTCTTT
TRBD2	TRBJ2-7	TRBV27	NA	CASSPLRSGESYEQYF	TGTGCCAGCAGTCCCCTTAGGAGCGGGGAGTCCTACGAGCAGTACTTC
NA	TRBJ2-7	TRBV7-9	NA	CASSLVLGGSYEQYF	TGTGCCAGCAGCTTAGTACTCGGGGGATCCTACGAGCAGTACTTC
NA	TRBJ1-2	TRBV29-1	NA	CSVADLFNYGYTF	TGCAGCGTTGCGGACTTATTTAACTATGGCTACACCTTC
TRBD1	TRBJ2-6	TRBV7-9	NA	CASSQTGARGANVLTF	TGTGCCAGCAGCCAAACAGGGGCGCGAGGGGCCAACGTCCTGACTTTC
TRBD2	TRBJ2-3	TRBV4-2	NA	CASSQAVRGAGSTDTQYF	TGTGCCAGCAGCCAAGCCGTGCGGGGGGCTGGGAGCACAGATACGCAGTATTTT
NA	TRBJ1-5	TRBV14	NA	CASSHGGLGQPQHF	TGTGCCAGCAGCCATGGGGGGTTGGGTCAGCCCCAGCATTTT
NA	TRBJ1-1	TRBV4-1	NA	CASSRPSQDRTEAFF	TGCGCCAGCAGCCGCCCTAGCCAGGACCGAACTGAAGCTTTCTTT
TRBD2	TRBJ2-2	TRBV5-1	NA	CASSLVASGGRELFF	TGCGCCAGCAGCTTGGTCGCTAGCGGGGGCCGGGAGCTGTTTTTT
TRBD2	TRBJ2-2	TRBV7-2	NA	CASSQPGLAITGELFF	TGTGCCAGCAGTCAACCGGGACTAGCGATCACCGGGGAGCTGTTTTTT
NA	TRBJ1-3	TRBV4-1	NA	CASSQGWQGSGNTIYF	TGCGCCAGCAGCCAAGGGTGGCAGGGGTCTGGAAACACCATATATTTT
TRBD1	TRBJ1-5	TRBV2	NA	CASNSDRGGNQPQHF	TGTGCCAGCAACTCGGACAGGGGTGGCAATCAGCCCCAGCATTTT